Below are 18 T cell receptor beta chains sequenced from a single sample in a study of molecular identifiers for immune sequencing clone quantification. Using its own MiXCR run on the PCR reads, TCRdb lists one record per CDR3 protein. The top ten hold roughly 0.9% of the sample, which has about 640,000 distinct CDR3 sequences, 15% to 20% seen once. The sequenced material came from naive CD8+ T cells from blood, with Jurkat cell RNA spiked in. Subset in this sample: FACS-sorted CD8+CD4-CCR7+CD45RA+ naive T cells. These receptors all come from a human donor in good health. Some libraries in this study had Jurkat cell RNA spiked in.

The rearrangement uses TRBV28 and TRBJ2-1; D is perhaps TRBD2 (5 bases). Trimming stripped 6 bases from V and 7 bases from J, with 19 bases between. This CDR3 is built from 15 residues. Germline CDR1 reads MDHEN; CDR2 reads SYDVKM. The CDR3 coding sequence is TGTGCCAGCAGCCCCGGGCCAGGACTTACAAATGAGCAGTTCTTC. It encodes CASSPGPGLTNEQFF.

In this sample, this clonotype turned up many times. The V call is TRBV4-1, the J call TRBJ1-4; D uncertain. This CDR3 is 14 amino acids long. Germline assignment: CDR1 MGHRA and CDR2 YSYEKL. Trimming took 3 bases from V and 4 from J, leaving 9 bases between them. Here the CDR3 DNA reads TGCGCCAGCAGCCAGGCCCCCTATAATGAAAAACTGTTTTTT. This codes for CASSQAPYNEKLFF.

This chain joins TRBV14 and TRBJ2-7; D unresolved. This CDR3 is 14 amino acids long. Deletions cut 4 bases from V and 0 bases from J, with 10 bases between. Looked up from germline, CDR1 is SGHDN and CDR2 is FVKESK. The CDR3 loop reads CASSPQRHSYEQYF. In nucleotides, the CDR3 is TGTGCCAGCAGCCCACAGAGACACTCCTACGAGCAGTACTTC.

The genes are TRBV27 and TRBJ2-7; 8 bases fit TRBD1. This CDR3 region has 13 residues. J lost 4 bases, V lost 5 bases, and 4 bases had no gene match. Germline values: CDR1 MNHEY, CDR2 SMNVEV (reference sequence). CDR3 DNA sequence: TGTGCCAGCAGTCTTTACAGGGGGTACGAGCAGTACTTC. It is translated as CASSLYRGYEQYF.

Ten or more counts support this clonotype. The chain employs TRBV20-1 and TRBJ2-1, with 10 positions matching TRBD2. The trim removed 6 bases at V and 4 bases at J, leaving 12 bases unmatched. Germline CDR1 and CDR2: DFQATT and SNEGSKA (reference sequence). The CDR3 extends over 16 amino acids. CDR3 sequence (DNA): TGCAGTGCCCGTAATGGGCGGACTAGCGGATACAATGAGCAGTTCTTC. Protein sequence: CSARNGRTSGYNEQFF.

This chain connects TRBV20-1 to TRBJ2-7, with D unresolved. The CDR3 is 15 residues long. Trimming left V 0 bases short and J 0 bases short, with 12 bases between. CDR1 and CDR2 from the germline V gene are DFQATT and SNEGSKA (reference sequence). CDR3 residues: CSARDLETDSYEQYF. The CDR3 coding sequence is TGCAGTGCTAGAGATCTAGAGACTGACTCCTACGAGCAGTACTTC.

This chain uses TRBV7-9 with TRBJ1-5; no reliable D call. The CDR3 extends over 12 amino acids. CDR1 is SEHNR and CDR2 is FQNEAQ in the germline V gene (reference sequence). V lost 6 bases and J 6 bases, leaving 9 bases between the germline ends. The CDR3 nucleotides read TGTGCCAGCAGTATGTCAACTCAGCCCCAGCATTTT. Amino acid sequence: CASSMSTQPQHF.

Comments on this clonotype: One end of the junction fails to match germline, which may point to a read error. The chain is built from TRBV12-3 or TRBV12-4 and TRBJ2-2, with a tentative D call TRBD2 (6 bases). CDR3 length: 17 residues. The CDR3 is CASSPLNNGGATGELLF. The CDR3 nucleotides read TGTGCCAGCAGCCCCCTCAACAACGGGGGAGCCACCGGGGAGCTGCTTTTT.

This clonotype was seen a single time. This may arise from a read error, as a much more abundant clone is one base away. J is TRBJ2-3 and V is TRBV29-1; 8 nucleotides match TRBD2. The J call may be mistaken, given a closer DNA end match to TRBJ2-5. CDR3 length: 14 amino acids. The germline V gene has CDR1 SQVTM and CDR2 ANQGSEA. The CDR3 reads CSVDVSGGRETQYF. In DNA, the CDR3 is TGCAGCGTTGATGTAAGCGGGGGACGGGAGACCCAGTACTTC.

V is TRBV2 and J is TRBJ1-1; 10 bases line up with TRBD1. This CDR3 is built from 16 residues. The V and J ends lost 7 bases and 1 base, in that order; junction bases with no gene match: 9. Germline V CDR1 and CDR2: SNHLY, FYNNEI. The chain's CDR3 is CASIRSWTGGNTEAFF. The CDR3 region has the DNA TGTGCCAGCATTAGATCATGGACAGGGGGGAACACTGAAGCTTTCTTT.

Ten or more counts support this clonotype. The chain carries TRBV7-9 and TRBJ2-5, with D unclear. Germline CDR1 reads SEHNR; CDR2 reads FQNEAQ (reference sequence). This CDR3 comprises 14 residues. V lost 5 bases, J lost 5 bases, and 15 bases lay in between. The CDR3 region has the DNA TGTGCCAGCAGCGACGGTCTTTTTCTTGAGACCCAGTACTTC. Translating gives CASSDGLFLETQYF. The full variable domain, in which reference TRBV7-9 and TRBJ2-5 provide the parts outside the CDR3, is DTGVSQNPRHKITKRGQNVTFRCDPISEHNRLYWYRQTLGQGPEFLTYFQNEAQLEKSRLLSDRFSAERPKGSFSTLEIQRTEQGDSAMYLCASSDGLFLETQYFGPGTRLLVL.

DNA of the CDR3: TGCGCCAGCAGCCAAGATATAGCTAGCGGGTTCTACGAGCAGTACTTC. Translating it yields CASSQDIASGFYEQYF. The rearrangement joins TRBV4-3 to TRBJ2-7, with 8 bases identical to TRBD2. Germline-derived CDR1 and CDR2 are LGHNA and YSLEER. Trimming removed 0 bases from V and 3 bases from J; junction bases left unmatched: 7. The CDR3 covers 16 residues.

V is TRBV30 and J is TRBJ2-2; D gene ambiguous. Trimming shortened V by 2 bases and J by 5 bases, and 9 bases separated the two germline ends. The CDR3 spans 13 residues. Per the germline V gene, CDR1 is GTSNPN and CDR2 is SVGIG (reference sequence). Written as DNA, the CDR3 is TGTGCCTGGAGTTCAACGGATACCGGGGAGCTGTTTTTT. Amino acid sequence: CAWSSTDTGELFF. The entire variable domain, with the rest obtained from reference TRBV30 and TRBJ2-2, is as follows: SQTIHQWPATLVQPVGSPLSLECTVEGTSNPNLYWYRQAAGRGLQLLFYSVGIGQISSEVPQNLSASRPQDRQFILSSKKLLLSDSGFYLCAWSSTDTGELFFGEGSRLTVL.

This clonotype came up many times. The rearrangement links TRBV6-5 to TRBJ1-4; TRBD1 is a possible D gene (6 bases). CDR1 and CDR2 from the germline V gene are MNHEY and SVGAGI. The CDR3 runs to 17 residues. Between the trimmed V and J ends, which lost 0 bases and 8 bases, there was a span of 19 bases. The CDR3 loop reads CASSYSSRAGAREKLFF. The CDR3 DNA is TGTGCCAGCAGTTACTCGAGTCGGGCAGGGGCGAGGGAAAAACTGTTTTTT.

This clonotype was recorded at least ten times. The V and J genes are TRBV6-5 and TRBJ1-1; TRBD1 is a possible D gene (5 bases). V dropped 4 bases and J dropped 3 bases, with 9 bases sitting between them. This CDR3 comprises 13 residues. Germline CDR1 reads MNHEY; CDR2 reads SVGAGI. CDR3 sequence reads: CASSSLGDTEAFF. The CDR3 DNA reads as TGTGCCAGCAGTTCCCTAGGGGACACTGAAGCTTTCTTT.

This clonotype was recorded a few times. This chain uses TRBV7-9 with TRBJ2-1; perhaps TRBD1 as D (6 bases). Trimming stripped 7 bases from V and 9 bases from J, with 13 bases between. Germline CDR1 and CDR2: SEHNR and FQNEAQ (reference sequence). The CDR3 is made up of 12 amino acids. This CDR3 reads CASTPVGGEQFF. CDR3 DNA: TGTGCCAGCACCCCCGTAGGGGGTGAGCAGTTCTTC.

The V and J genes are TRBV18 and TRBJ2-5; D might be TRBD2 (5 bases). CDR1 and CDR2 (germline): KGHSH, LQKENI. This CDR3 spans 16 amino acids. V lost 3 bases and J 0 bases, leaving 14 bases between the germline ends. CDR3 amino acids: CASSPGVTAYQETQYF. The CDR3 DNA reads TGTGCCAGCTCACCCGGGGTAACAGCGTACCAAGAGACCCAGTACTTC.

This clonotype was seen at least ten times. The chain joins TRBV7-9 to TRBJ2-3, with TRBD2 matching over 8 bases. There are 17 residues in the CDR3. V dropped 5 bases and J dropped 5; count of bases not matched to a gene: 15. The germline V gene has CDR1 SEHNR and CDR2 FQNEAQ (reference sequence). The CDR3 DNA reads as TGTGCCAGCAGCCCCCGACTATCCAGCGCGGGGGGAGATACGCAGTATTTT. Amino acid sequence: CASSPRLSSAGGDTQYF.